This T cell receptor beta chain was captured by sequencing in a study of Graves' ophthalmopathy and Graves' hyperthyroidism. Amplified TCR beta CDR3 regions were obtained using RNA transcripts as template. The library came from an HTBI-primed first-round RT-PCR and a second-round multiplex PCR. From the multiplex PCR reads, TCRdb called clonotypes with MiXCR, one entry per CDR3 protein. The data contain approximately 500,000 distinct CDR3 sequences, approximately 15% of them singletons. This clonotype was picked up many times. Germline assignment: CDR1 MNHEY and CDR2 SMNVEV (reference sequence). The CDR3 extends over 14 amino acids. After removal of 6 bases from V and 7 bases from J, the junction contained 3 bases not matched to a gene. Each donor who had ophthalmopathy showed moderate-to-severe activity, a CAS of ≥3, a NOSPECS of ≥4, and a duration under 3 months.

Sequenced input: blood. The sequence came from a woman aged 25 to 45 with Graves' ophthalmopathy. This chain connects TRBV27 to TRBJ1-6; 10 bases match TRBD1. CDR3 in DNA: TGTGCCAGCAGCCGGGACAGGGGAAATTCACCCCTCCACTTT. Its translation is CASSRDRGNSPLHF.